This T cell receptor beta chain was sequenced for a study of post-analysis software for immune sequencing data. Study-level background: In terms of disease course, relapsing-remitting, secondary progressive and progressive-relapsing multiple sclerosis were included. Findings of the study overall: TRBV5-6, TRBV5-1 and TRBV20-1 were among roughly five TRBV segments more frequent in patients than controls.

The sample holds a few counts of this clonotype. Its antigen is currently unknown. The germline gives CDR1 SGHDT, CDR2 YYEEEE. The ends were cut back, 4 bases at V and 10 bases at J, with 12 bases in the middle. The CDR3 is 13 amino acids. Unique molecular identifiers tagged the TCR beta cDNA libraries. One entry per CDR3 protein, called by TCRdb with MiXCR from the PCR reads. The repertoire consists of roughly 570,000 distinct CDR3 sequences, with around 31% occurring once and the leading ten covering 5% to 6%. The material sequenced was blood. This TCR was sampled from a girl aged 2-17 years with multiple sclerosis. The chain carries TRBV5-6 and TRBJ1-6, with a possible D match to TRBD1 (5 bases). The CDR3: CASSRGADSPLHF. In DNA, the CDR3 is TGTGCCAGCAGCCGTGGGGCAGACTCACCCCTCCACTTT.